The 23 T cell receptor beta chains reported below all come from one sample, sequenced in a study of cytomegalovirus exposure and HLA in healthy donors. Primers included in the PCR were 60 Vbeta and 13 Jbeta primers. Sequenced by immunoSEQ multiplex PCR; TCRdb stores in-frame clones only, minus some. This table holds fewer than 120,000 clones, around 83% found once. What was sequenced was PBMCs. The receptors originated from a woman aged 55-70 years in good health and CMV-seropositive.

The J gene is TRBJ2-3, the V gene TRBV29-1; possible D gene TRBD2, 7 bases. V dropped 7 bases and J dropped 3 bases, with 23 bases sitting between them. Germline CDR1 is SQVTM and CDR2 is ANQGSEA. The CDR3 has 16 amino acids. The CDR3 DNA sequence: TGCAGCGCCGATACGGGGGGCAAGGGGCGAACAGATACGCAGTATTTT. Protein product: CSADTGGKGRTDTQYF.

This chain joins TRBV19 and TRBJ2-1, with 10 bases that match TRBD2. CDR1 and CDR2 from the germline V gene are LNHDA and SQIVND (reference sequence). The junction had 6 bases not matched to a gene; V was cut back by 9 bases and J by 4 bases. The CDR3 consists of 14 residues. CDR3 nucleotides: TGTGCCAGCGCCACTAGCGGGATATACAATGAGCAGTTCTTC. Protein product: CASATSGIYNEQFF.

CDR3 sequence reads: CASSLDGGGTRKKNNEQFF. In DNA form, the CDR3 reads TGTGCCAGCAGTTTAGATGGCGGCGGAACGAGAAAGAAGAACAATGAGCAGTTCTTC. The chain recombines TRBV27 with TRBJ2-1; no reliable D call. CDR1 and CDR2 from the germline V gene are MNHEY and SMNVEV (reference sequence). The ends were cut back, 2 bases at V and 5 bases at J, with 25 bases in the middle. The CDR3 runs to 19 residues.

With regard to this clone: This sample also contains other DNA sequences that code for the same CDR3. This CDR3 is CASTRTGGNTEAFF. The CDR3 DNA is TGTGCCAGCACCCGGACAGGGGGGAACACTGAAGCTTTCTTT. The gene calls are TRBV21-1 and TRBJ1-1; the D segment call TRBD1 is taken from the table without a DNA check. TRBV21-1 is a pseudogene. This CDR3 has 14 amino acids.

The chain couples TRBV6-5 to TRBJ2-7, with D uncertain. The CDR3 runs 16 residues. The V gene's germline CDR1 is MNHEY and CDR2 SVGAGI. V lost 0 bases to trimming and J lost 2 bases, with 14 bases between them. The CDR3: CASSYSFGSTPYEQYF. CDR3 bases: TGTGCCAGCAGTTACTCGTTCGGGTCTACTCCCTACGAGCAGTACTTC.

This chain joins TRBV5-4 and TRBJ2-3; D is unresolved. Per the germline V gene, CDR1 is SGHNT and CDR2 is YYREEE (reference sequence). The CDR3 has 13 amino acids. Trimming shortened V by 0 bases and J by 4 bases, and 6 bases separated the two germline ends. Here the CDR3 reads CASSLEQADTQYF. As DNA, the CDR3 is TGTGCCAGCAGCTTGGAGCAGGCAGATACGCAGTATTTT. Looking up the rest from reference TRBV5-4 and TRBJ2-3 gives the full variable domain: ETGVTQSPTHLIKTRGQQVTLRCSSQSGHNTVSWYQQALGQGPQFIFQYYREEENGRGNFPPRFSGLQFPNYSSELNVNALELDDSALYLCASSLEQADTQYFGPGTRLTVL.

In its sample, this clone was seen a few times. J is TRBJ2-4 and V is TRBV23-1; possible D gene TRBD2, 6 bases. TRBV23-1 is filed as an ORF, its function uncertain. The CDR3 consists of 14 residues. The germline V and J ends were trimmed by 0 bases and 6 bases, with 9 bases remaining between them. The CDR3 DNA sequence: TGCGCCAGCAGTCAATCGAGGGGAGGAAACATTCAGTACTTC. This translates into CASSQSRGGNIQYF.

The chain carries TRBV28 and TRBJ2-7, with TRBD1 identical over 7 bases. CDR1 and CDR2 from the germline V gene are MDHEN and SYDVKM. After removal of 6 bases from V and 2 bases from J, the junction contained 1 base not matched to a gene. This CDR3 is 12 amino acids long. The CDR3 sequence is CASRTGPYEQYF. Written as DNA, the CDR3 is TGTGCCAGCAGGACAGGGCCCTACGAGCAGTACTTC.

The rearrangement joins TRBV18 to TRBJ1-5, with D tentatively TRBD1 (5 bases). The CDR3 consists of 15 residues. Germline V gives CDR1 KGHSH, CDR2 LQKENI. V shed 5 bases and J shed 2 bases, with 13 bases lying between them. The CDR3 region is CASSTASGGNQPQHF. The CDR3 DNA reads TGTGCCAGCTCAACGGCCTCGGGGGGCAATCAGCCCCAGCATTTT.

This chain links TRBV19 with TRBJ2-7, with D possibly TRBD2 on 6 matching bases. The CDR3 spans 15 residues. In germline, CDR1 is LNHDA, CDR2 SQIVND (reference sequence). Trimming cost V 2 bases and J 3 bases, with 14 bases left between them. As DNA, the CDR3 is TGTGCCAGTAGTATAATGGGGGGTACTATCTACGAGCAGTACTTC. This encodes CASSIMGGTIYEQYF.

V and J are TRBV2 and TRBJ1-5; D remains ambiguous. This CDR3 is 13 amino acids long. CDR1 SNHLY and CDR2 FYNNEI come from the germline V gene. The V end lost 0 bases, the J end lost 9 bases, and 9 bases lay between the germline ends. The CDR3 nucleotides read TGTGCCAGCAGTGAAGCGGTCGGTGGGCCCCAGCATTTT. Amino acids: CASSEAVGGPQHF.

The chain is built from TRBV5-1 and TRBJ1-3; TRBD1 aligns across 9 bases. This CDR3 is 19 amino acids long. Germline CDR1 reads SGHRS; CDR2 reads YFSETQ. After removal of 0 bases from V and 0 bases from J, the junction contained 10 bases not matched to a gene. CDR3 DNA: TGCGCCAGCAGCTTGGATCTGGACAGGGGAATTCACTCTGGAAACACCATATATTTT. Encoded protein: CASSLDLDRGIHSGNTIYF.

The chain carries TRBV19 and TRBJ2-5, with 10 bases lining up with TRBD2. The V segment lost 5 bases and the J segment 0 bases; nucleotides outside the gene matches: 3. The CDR3 contains 15 residues. Germline V CDR1 and CDR2: LNHDA, SQIVND (reference sequence). CDR3 protein: CASSPLAGDQETQYF. The DNA for the CDR3 is TGTGCCAGTAGTCCGCTAGCGGGAGACCAAGAGACCCAGTACTTC.

This sequence joins TRBV5-1 and TRBJ2-1; 7 nucleotides line up with TRBD1. Germline CDR1 is SGHRS and CDR2 is YFSETQ. The CDR3 extends over 16 amino acids. The V segment lost 4 bases and the J segment 2 bases; nucleotides outside the gene matches: 9. The CDR3 nucleotides are TGCGCCAGCAGCGCCGGGACAGCTAGTCCCTACAATGAGCAGTTCTTC. Its protein is CASSAGTASPYNEQFF.

Here the CDR3 DNA reads TGTGCCAGCAGTTATCCACGGGGAGATACGCAGTATTTT. Protein product: CASSYPRGDTQYF. The chain links TRBV6-5 to TRBJ2-3; D perhaps matches TRBD2 (5 bases). Germline-derived CDR1 and CDR2 are MNHEY and SVGAGI. The ends were cut back, 3 bases at V and 5 bases at J, with 9 bases in the middle. This CDR3 spans 13 amino acids.

This clone occurred a few times. The genes are TRBV27 and TRBJ1-1, with 12 nucleotides matching TRBD1. The CDR3 extends over 14 amino acids. CDR1 and CDR2 (germline): MNHEY, SMNVEV (reference sequence). V shed 8 bases, J shed 6 bases, and the junction held 7 bases outside the gene matches. The DNA for the CDR3 is TGTGCCAGCCGACCGGGACAGGGGGCCGCTGAAGCTTTCTTT. It specifies CASRPGQGAAEAFF.

The chain employs TRBV6-1 and TRBJ2-7; D is unclear. The V end was cut by 2 bases, the J end by 6 bases, with 14 bases between. Germline V lookup: CDR1 MNHNS, CDR2 SASEGT. This CDR3 is built from 14 residues. The CDR3 DNA sequence: TGTGCCAGCAGTGAAAGCTACCCTTTAGTCGAGCAGTACTTC. Encoded protein: CASSESYPLVEQYF.

Only a few counts were recorded for this clone. The rearrangement uses TRBV4-1 and TRBJ2-1; D remains unclear. V lost 2 bases and J 7 bases, leaving 9 bases between the germline ends. Germline CDR1 MGHRA, CDR2 YSYEKL. The CDR3 loop spans 13 amino acids. The CDR3 here is CASSQLVVNEQFF. In DNA form, the CDR3 reads TGCGCCAGCAGCCAACTAGTAGTTAATGAGCAGTTCTTC.

This sequence joins TRBV28 and TRBJ2-1, with D maybe TRBD2 (7 bases). Germline assignment: CDR1 MDHEN and CDR2 SYDVKM. The V gene lost 7 bases and the J gene lost 6 bases, with 13 bases spanning the gap. This CDR3 contains 13 residues. In DNA, the CDR3 is TGTGCCAGCAACGCGGGGGCGGGCAATGAGCAGTTCTTC. The encoded protein is CASNAGAGNEQFF.

The chain is built from TRBV27 and TRBJ2-1, with 7 bases aligning to TRBD2. The CDR3 contains 15 residues. V gave up 2 bases and J gave up 5 bases; unmatched junction bases: 6. CDR1 and CDR2 (germline): MNHEY, SMNVEV (reference sequence). The DNA of the CDR3 is TGTGCCAGCAGTTTACGGGCTAGCGGAAACAATGAGCAGTTCTTC. Its protein is CASSLRASGNNEQFF.

The J gene is TRBJ2-1, the V gene TRBV29-1; TRBD1 matches at 8 bases. Germline V gene lookup returns CDR1 SQVTM and CDR2 ANQGSEA. The ends lost 1 base at V and 15 bases at J; junction bases unmatched: 11. The CDR3 is 13 residues long. This CDR3 is CSVEGWTGPPSFF. The CDR3 region has the DNA TGCAGCGTTGAAGGATGGACAGGGCCCCCTTCGTTCTTC.

V gene TRBV11-3 combines with J gene TRBJ2-7, with a tentative D call TRBD2 (6 bases). This CDR3 has 13 amino acids. V was clipped by 1 base and J by 5 bases, with 9 bases between them. Germline lookup yields CDR1 SGHNT and CDR2 YENEEA. CDR3 bases: TGTGCCAGCAGCTTAGTCGGGAGTAACGAGCAGTACTTC. Translating gives CASSLVGSNEQYF.

This chain uses TRBV6-1 with TRBJ1-2; no clear D gene. The CDR3 loop spans 15 amino acids. Germline-derived CDR1 and CDR2 are MNHNS and SASEGT. V was trimmed by 0 bases and J by 5 bases, leaving 13 bases between them. The DNA for the CDR3 is TGTGCCAGCAGTGAAGCGCCAGTAATCCGATATGGCTACACCTTC. Amino acid sequence: CASSEAPVIRYGYTF.